A selection of T cell receptor beta chains follows, all from one sample in a study of regulatory T cells in long-lasting Graves disease. TCRdb re-analysed the multiplex PCR reads in MiXCR, keeping a single row per CDR3 protein. The sample shows some 420,000 distinct CDR3 sequences, approximately 23% of them seen only once. The sequencing here drew on peripheral blood mononuclear cells (PBMCs), taken when the disease was refractory, from a patient treated with antithyroid drugs. The origin of the receptors is a female donor with Graves disease. Each CDR3 is given with its conserved first and last residue.

V gene	J gene	CDR3 protein
TRBV2	TRBJ2-1	CASTERHGSEQFF
TRBV20-1	TRBJ1-1	CSALNPGNHEAFF
TRBV7-9	TRBJ2-7	CASSLAKVGGHSYEQYF
TRBV5-4	TRBJ2-6	CASSLLTALSGANVLTF
TRBV10-3	TRBJ1-2	CAISESTTGGYYGYTF
TRBV5-5	TRBJ1-1	CASSFGLGRQTEAFF
TRBV11-2	TRBJ1-5	CASSPGTPNQPQHF
TRBV6-1	TRBJ2-7	CASSLRDRDEQYF
TRBV25-1	TRBJ1-4	CASSDDVRGRNEKLFF
TRBV7-2	TRBJ1-3	CASSLLGRSSGNTIYF
TRBV20-1	TRBJ2-7	CSASGGTGEQYF
TRBV3-1	TRBJ1-5	CASSQTGEQPQHF
TRBV30	TRBJ1-1	CAWSVPDRDTEAFF
TRBV19	TRBJ2-2	CASSPSGGYTGELFF
TRBV11-2	TRBJ2-5	CASSLERRETQYF
TRBV5-1	TRBJ2-1	CASSLEGSGGQDEQFF
TRBV12-3/TRBV12-4	TRBJ1-2	CASSFLPGSGYGHTF
TRBV24-1	TRBJ1-5	CATSDLGSQPQHF